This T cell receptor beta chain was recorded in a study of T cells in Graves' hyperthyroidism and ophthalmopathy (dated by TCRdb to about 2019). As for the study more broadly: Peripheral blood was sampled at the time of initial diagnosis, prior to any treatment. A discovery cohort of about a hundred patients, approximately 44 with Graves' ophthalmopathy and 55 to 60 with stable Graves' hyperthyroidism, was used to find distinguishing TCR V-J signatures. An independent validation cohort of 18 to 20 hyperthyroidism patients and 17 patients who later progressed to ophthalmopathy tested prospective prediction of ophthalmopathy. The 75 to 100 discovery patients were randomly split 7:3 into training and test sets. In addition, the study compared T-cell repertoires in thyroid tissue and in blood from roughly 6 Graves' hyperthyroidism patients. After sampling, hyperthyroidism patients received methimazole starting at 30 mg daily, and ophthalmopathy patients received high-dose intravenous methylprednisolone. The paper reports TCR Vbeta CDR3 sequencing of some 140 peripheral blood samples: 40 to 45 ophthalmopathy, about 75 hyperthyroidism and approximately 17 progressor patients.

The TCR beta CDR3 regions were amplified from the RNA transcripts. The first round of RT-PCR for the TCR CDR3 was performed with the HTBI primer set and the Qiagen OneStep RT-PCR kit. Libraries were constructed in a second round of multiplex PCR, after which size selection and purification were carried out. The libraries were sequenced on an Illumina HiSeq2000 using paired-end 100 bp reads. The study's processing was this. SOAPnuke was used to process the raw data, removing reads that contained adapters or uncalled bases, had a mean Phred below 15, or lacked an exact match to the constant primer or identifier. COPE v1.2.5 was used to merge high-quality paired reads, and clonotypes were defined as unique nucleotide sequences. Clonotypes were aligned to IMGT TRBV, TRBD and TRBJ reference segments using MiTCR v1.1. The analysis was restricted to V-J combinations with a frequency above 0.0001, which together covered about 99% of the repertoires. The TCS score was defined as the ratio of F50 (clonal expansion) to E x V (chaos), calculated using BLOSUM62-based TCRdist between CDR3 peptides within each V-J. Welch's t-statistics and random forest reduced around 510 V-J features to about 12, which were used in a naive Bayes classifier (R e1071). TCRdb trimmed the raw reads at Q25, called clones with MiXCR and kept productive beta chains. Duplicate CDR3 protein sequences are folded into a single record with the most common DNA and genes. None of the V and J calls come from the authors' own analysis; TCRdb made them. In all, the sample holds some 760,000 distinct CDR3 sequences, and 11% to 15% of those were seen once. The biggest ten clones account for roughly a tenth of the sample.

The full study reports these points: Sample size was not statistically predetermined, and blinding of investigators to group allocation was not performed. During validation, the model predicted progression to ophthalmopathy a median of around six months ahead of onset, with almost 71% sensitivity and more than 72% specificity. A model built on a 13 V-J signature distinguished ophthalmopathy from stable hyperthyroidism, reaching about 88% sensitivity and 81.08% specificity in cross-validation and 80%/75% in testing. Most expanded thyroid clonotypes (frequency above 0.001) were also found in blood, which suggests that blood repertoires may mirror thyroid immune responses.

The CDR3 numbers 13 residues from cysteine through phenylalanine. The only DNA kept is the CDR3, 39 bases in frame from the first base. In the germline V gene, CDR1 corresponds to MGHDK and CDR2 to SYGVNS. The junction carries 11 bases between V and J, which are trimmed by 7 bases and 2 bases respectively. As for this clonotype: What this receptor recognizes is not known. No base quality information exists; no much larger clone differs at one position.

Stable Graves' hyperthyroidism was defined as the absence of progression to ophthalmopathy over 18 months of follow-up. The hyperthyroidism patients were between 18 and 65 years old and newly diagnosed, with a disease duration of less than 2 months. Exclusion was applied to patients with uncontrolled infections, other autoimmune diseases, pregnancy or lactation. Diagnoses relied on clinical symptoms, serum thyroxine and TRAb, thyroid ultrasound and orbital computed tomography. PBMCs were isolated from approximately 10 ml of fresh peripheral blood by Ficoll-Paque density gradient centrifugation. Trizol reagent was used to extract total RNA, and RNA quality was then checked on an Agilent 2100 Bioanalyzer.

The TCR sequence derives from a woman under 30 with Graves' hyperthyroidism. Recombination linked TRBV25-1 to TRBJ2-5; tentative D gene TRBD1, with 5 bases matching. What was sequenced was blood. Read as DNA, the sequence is TGTGCCAGCACCACGACAGATCAAGAGACCCAGTACTTC. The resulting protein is CASTTTDQETQYF.